This TCR beta chain was sequenced during a study of blood T cell repertoires in COVID-19. Across the whole study: The cDNA or gDNA used as material had been derived from T cells, B-cell-depleted T cells, or PBMCs.

Enrolled during active infection, Seattle patients were then followed longitudinally. Authors' methods: The authors estimated nucleated cell counts from reference gene primer amplification. Using immunoSEQ multiplex PCR, the repertoire was profiled, and TCRdb retains in-frame clones only, with some absent. The DNA gave D and trimming, while V, J and clone size come from that table. The table lists some 140,000 clones, roughly 77% of them singletons. With 5 bases clipped from V and 9 bases from J, the junction kept 7 bases outside the gene matches. Germline-derived CDR1 and CDR2 are MDHEN and SYDVKM. CDR3 size: 14 residues.

Sequencing was done on a sample of peripheral blood. The source is a woman aged 65 to 85 with COVID-19, enrolled during active disease. This sequence joins TRBV28 and TRBJ1-5; the match to TRBD1 covers 10 bases. DNA of the CDR3: TGTGCCAGCAGTCCCGGGACAGGGGCTGGGCCCCAGCATTTT. Translating it yields CASSPGTGAGPQHF.